The 26 T cell receptor beta chains below come from one sample, sequenced in a study of blood T cells in healthy people across ages. Then a second PCR, running about 7 to 11 cycles, was carried out with a sample-barcoded 5' primer and a J-beta primer mix. TCRdb itself ran the 5' RACE reads through MiXCR, one entry per CDR3 protein. Of roughly 720,000 distinct CDR3 sequences in the sample, about 53% were seen once. The sequenced sample consisted of blood. The receptor source for this set is a man of 80 years or more in good health.

V is TRBV6-1 and J is TRBJ2-1; D possibly corresponds to TRBD2 (5 bases). Germline lookup yields CDR1 MNHNS and CDR2 SASEGT. This CDR3 comprises 18 residues. V was shortened by 3 bases and J by 4 bases, with 22 bases between the two germline ends. CDR3 coding DNA: TGTGCCAGCAGTGATCGGGGTGGGTTGGAACGGTTGTACAATGAGCAGTTCTTC. Translating it yields CASSDRGGLERLYNEQFF.

The V call is TRBV27, the J call TRBJ1-4; D perhaps matches TRBD1 (5 bases). Germline V gives CDR1 MNHEY, CDR2 SMNVEV (reference sequence). The ends were cut back, 5 bases at V and 0 bases at J, with 7 bases in the middle. This CDR3 contains 14 residues. CDR3 sequence reads: CASSGAATNEKLFF. Here the CDR3 DNA reads TGTGCCAGCAGTGGGGCAGCAACTAATGAAAAACTGTTTTTT.

This clonotype occurred a few times. V is TRBV28 and J is TRBJ1-2; TRBD1 agrees at 8 bases. CDR1 is MDHEN and CDR2 is SYDVKM in the germline V gene. The CDR3 is 15 residues long. V lost 8 bases and J lost 8; bases outside the gene matches: 16. Here the CDR3 DNA reads TGTGCCAGCGGCTTACAAAGGACAGGGACAGAGGGCTACACCTTC. Amino acid sequence: CASGLQRTGTEGYTF.

In DNA form, the CDR3 reads TGTGCCAGCAGCAAAGGCGCCACGAGACAGGGGATTCCCCAAGAGACCCAGTACTTC. Protein: CASSKGATRQGIPQETQYF. The V call is TRBV21-1, the J call TRBJ2-5; the D call in the table, TRBD1, was not verified against the DNA. TRBV21-1 is annotated as a pseudogene. CDR3 length equals 19 residues.

The chain recombines TRBV24-1 with TRBJ2-1; the D gene could be TRBD1 or TRBD2 (6 bases each). The germline V gene encodes CDR1 KGHDR and CDR2 SFDVKD. CDR3 length: 15 residues. Trimming removed 8 bases from V and 8 bases from J, with 21 bases in between. In nucleotides, the CDR3 is TGTGCCACCAATCTCCGGGGGCGGGCCATGGATGAGCAGTTCTTC. It translates to CATNLRGRAMDEQFF.

The V gene is TRBV5-1, the J gene TRBJ2-1; 7 bases match TRBD2. The V gene end was trimmed by 0 bases and the J gene end by 6 bases; junction bases not matched to a gene: 9. CDR1 SGHRS and CDR2 YFSETQ come from the germline V gene. The CDR3 has 16 residues. The CDR3 DNA reads as TGCGCCAGCAGCTTGGGGGCGGGAGCACCTGGCAATGAGCAGTTCTTC. This translates into CASSLGAGAPGNEQFF.

To note about this clonotype: Given a much more abundant clone one base away, this may be a read error. The genes are TRBV12-3 or TRBV12-4 and TRBJ2-7, with D perhaps matching TRBD1 (5 bases). The CDR3 runs 14 residues. CDR3 DNA sequence: TGTGCCAGCAGTTTACAGGGTGTCGCCTACGAGGAGTACTTC. It specifies CASSLQGVAYEEYF.

V gene TRBV7-9 combines with J gene TRBJ2-7; a possible D gene is TRBD2 (5 bases). CDR3 size: 13 residues. The germline V and J ends were trimmed by 2 bases and 5 bases, with 10 bases remaining between them. Germline CDR1 and CDR2: SEHNR and FQNEAQ (reference sequence). The CDR3 is CASSLSPGDEQYF. The CDR3 DNA reads as TGTGCCAGCAGCTTAAGTCCCGGGGACGAGCAGTACTTC.

With regard to this clonotype: A much more abundant neighbour one base away suggests this may be a read error. In nucleotides, the CDR3 is TGTGCCAGCAGTTTAGCCCCAGCAGGGCCCTATGGGAATGAGCAGTACTTC. The encoded protein is CASSLAPAGPYGNEQYF. V usage is TRBV12-3 or TRBV12-4 and J usage is TRBJ2-5; D might be TRBD1 (5 bases). V shed 0 bases and J shed 11 bases, with 25 bases lying between them. The CDR3 is 17 amino acids.

The chain uses TRBV20-1 and TRBJ1-5; 8 nucleotides align to TRBD1. The V gene end was trimmed by 6 bases and the J gene end by 7 bases; junction bases not matched to a gene: 5. CDR1 and CDR2 from the germline V gene are DFQATT and SNEGSKA (reference sequence). The length of the CDR3 is 12 residues. The CDR3 DNA is TGCAGTGCCACAGGGGGGAAACAGCCCCAGCATTTT. Protein sequence: CSATGGKQPQHF.

The chain combines TRBV5-1 with TRBJ2-7; 8 nucleotides agree with TRBD2. The CDR3 loop spans 16 amino acids. The germline V gene encodes CDR1 SGHRS and CDR2 YFSETQ. V lost 0 bases and J lost 5; bases outside the gene matches: 10. CDR3 coding DNA: TGCGCCAGCAGCTTGGAATCCAGCGGGAGTATCCACGAGCAGTACTTC. Translating it yields CASSLESSGSIHEQYF.

This clonotype was detected only a few times. V and J are TRBV18 and TRBJ2-4; perhaps TRBD1 as D (6 bases). The J call may be in error: the DNA end matches TRBJ2-7 better. CDR1 is KGHSH and CDR2 is LQKENI in the germline V gene. The CDR3 is 14 amino acids. The chain's CDR3 is CASSLLGTPYEQYF. As DNA, the CDR3 is TGTGCCAGCTCACTCCTCGGGACACCATACGAGCAGTACTTC.

This clonotype showed up just a few times. This chain connects TRBV7-2 to TRBJ2-7; 10 bases are a match to TRBD2. J lost 7 bases, V lost 5 bases, and 14 bases had no gene match. This CDR3 comprises 16 residues. Germline V gene lookup returns CDR1 SGHTA and CDR2 FQGNSA. The CDR3 is CASSPFNASGRGEQYF. For the CDR3, the DNA is TGTGCCAGCAGCCCATTTAACGCTAGCGGGAGAGGTGAGCAGTACTTC.

V is TRBV19 and J is TRBJ2-1; 9 nucleotides match TRBD1. Germline trimming cut 8 bases from V and 12 bases from J; bases unmatched to any gene: 14. CDR1 LNHDA and CDR2 SQIVND come from the germline V gene (reference sequence). CDR3 length: 14 residues. The CDR3 sequence is CASQDPTGTGSQFF. CDR3 DNA sequence: TGTGCCAGTCAAGACCCCACCGGGACAGGGTCGCAGTTCTTC.

The chain carries TRBV7-8 and TRBJ2-7, with a possible D match to TRBD1 (5 bases). The CDR3 is 17 amino acids. Germline lookup yields CDR1 SGHVS and CDR2 FQNEAQ. V was trimmed by 2 bases and J by 7 bases, leaving 24 bases between them. The CDR3 region has the DNA TGTGCCAGCAGCTTAAGAAGGGGCCAGCCAAACTCTGGGGAGCAGTACTTC. Translating gives CASSLRRGQPNSGEQYF.

The chain has TRBV7-2 and TRBJ2-7, with 7 bases identical to TRBD2. The CDR3 length is 16 residues. V gave up 1 base and J gave up 6 bases; unmatched junction bases: 12. Germline V CDR1 and CDR2: SGHTA, FQGNSA. In nucleotides, the CDR3 is TGTGCCAGCAGCTTAGTTTCTCGCCTGGGAGGGAGCGAGCAGTACTTC. Encoded protein: CASSLVSRLGGSEQYF.

The chain joins TRBV7-9 to TRBJ2-5; D is possibly TRBD2 (5 bases). The J call may be incorrect, as the DNA end agrees better with TRBJ2-1. This CDR3 is 11 amino acids long. Germline assignment: CDR1 SEHNR and CDR2 FQNEAQ (reference sequence). This CDR3 is CASSPSGGQFF. Written as DNA, the CDR3 is TGTGCCAGCAGCCCCAGCGGCGGGCAGTTCTTC.

The chain uses TRBV3-1 and TRBJ2-7; TRBD1 is a possible D gene (5 bases). Germline V gene sequence: CDR1 LGHDT, CDR2 YNNKEL (reference sequence). This CDR3 has 15 amino acids. V was clipped by 0 bases and J by 2 bases, with 11 bases between them. The chain's CDR3 is CASSQERQYPYEQYF. The CDR3 DNA reads as TGTGCCAGCAGCCAAGAGAGACAGTACCCCTACGAGCAGTACTTC.

J is TRBJ2-1 and V is TRBV5-1; possible D gene TRBD2, 6 bases. Germline V lookup: CDR1 SGHRS, CDR2 YFSETQ. This CDR3 contains 16 residues. The ends were cut back, 0 bases at V and 7 bases at J, with 17 bases in the middle. In DNA form, the CDR3 reads TGCGCCAGCAGCTTGGGGTCCGGGGGAACGAATAATGAGCAGTTCTTC. It yields the protein CASSLGSGGTNNEQFF.

This clonotype was picked up a small number of times. V and J are TRBV7-9 and TRBJ2-7; perhaps TRBD2 as D (5 bases). The V gene's germline CDR1 is SEHNR and CDR2 FQNEAQ (reference sequence). The CDR3 is 15 amino acids. V was trimmed by 5 bases and J by 1 base, leaving 15 bases between them. The CDR3 loop is CASSKEGKVSYEQYF. CDR3 coding DNA: TGTGCCAGCAGCAAAGAGGGTAAGGTGTCCTACGAGCAGTACTTC.

This clonotype has just one count. The V call is TRBV14, the J call TRBJ2-7, with 7 bases that match TRBD1. Trimming at V came to 4 bases and at J to 4 bases, leaving 13 bases not matched to a gene. The germline V gene has CDR1 SGHDN and CDR2 FVKESK. This CDR3 is 16 amino acids long. The CDR3 DNA sequence: TGTGCCAGCAGCCTACAAACAAACAGGGGAACGTACGAGCAGTACTTC. It translates to CASSLQTNRGTYEQYF.

This clonotype occurred a few times. The rearrangement links TRBV21-1 to TRBJ1-6; the DNA was not used to check the table's D call, TRBD1. TRBV21-1 is a pseudogene. CDR3 length: 17 residues. The CDR3 protein is CASSIIPGQGKNSPLHF. The CDR3 region has the DNA TGTGCCAGCAGCATAATACCGGGACAGGGGAAAAATTCACCCCTCCACTTT.

The chain couples TRBV12-3 or TRBV12-4 to TRBJ2-1, with D unclear. The germline V and J ends were trimmed by 6 bases and 3 bases, with 15 bases remaining between them. The CDR3 is 15 amino acids. CDR3 DNA sequence: TGTGCCAGCAGCTTGCTCGTGCTGAGCTACAATGAGCAGTTCTTC. Its protein is CASSLLVLSYNEQFF.

This clonotype came up once. The junction departs from germline at one end; a sequencing error may be responsible. This chain joins TRBV24-1 and TRBJ2-1; D possibly uses TRBD1 or TRBD2 (5 bases each). CDR3 length equals 16 residues. CDR1 is KGHDR, CDR2 SFDVKD, per germline. The CDR3 nucleotides read TGTACCACCAGTGATTGGGGAGAGGGGCTATCAGGTGAGCAGTTCTTC. This gives the protein CTTSDWGEGLSGEQFF.

This clonotype was seen a few times. The chain uses TRBV7-6 and TRBJ2-1; 7 bases line up with TRBD1. Per the germline V gene, CDR1 is SGHVS and CDR2 is FNYEAQ. Losses at the gene ends were 5 bases for V and 0 bases for J; bases not matched to a gene: 7. The length of the CDR3 is 16 residues. The CDR3 reads CASSPAGTDSYNEQFF. DNA of the CDR3: TGTGCCAGCAGCCCCGCCGGGACAGACTCCTACAATGAGCAGTTCTTC. Full variable domain (remainder filled in from reference TRBV7-6 and TRBJ2-1): GAGVSQSPRYKVTKRGQDVALRCDPISGHVSLYWYRQALGQGPEFLTYFNYEAQQDKSGLPNDRFSAERPEGSISTLTIQRTEQRDSAMYRCASSPAGTDSYNEQFFGPGTRLTVL.

V and J are TRBV10-3 and TRBJ2-1; D is possibly TRBD1 (5 bases). CDR1 is ENHRY, CDR2 SYGVKD, per germline. V lost 4 bases, J lost 8 bases, and 12 bases lay in between. The CDR3 extends over 13 amino acids. The CDR3 protein is CAISAGQSDEQFF. CDR3 coding DNA: TGTGCCATCAGTGCAGGGCAGTCCGATGAGCAGTTCTTC.